This TCR beta chain derives from a study of molecular identifiers for immune sequencing clone quantification. About the research overall: Replicates partitioned RNA from approximately 20,000 or 98,000 naive CD8 cells into five parts, sequencing four. Study-wide points: Beyond 20 RNA copies, clones held over 99% of effector molecules, compared with under 1% in naive cells.

Germline CDR1 and CDR2: SGHTA and FQGNSA. The CDR3 has 11 amino acids. V lost 10 bases and J 6 bases, leaving 13 bases between the germline ends. This clonotype occurred once. Its specificity is not known. This clone may be a read error of a much larger clone one base away. MiXCR, run by TCRdb on the PCR reads, gives a single entry per CDR3 protein. The top ten clones hold under 0.95% of a sample with about 640,000 distinct CDR3 sequences, 15% to 20% of them seen once. The CD8+CD4-CCR7+CD45RA+ phenotype defined the sorted naive CD8 T cells. The sequence derives from a human donor in good health. Some libraries in this study had Jurkat cell RNA spiked in. This chain uses TRBV7-2 with TRBJ2-7; D is ambiguous. The specimen was naive CD8+ T cells from blood, with Jurkat cell RNA spiked in. Indicated subset: FACS-sorted CD8+CD4-CCR7+CD45RA+ naive T cells. CDR3 sequence: CAILEGCEQYF. The DNA for the CDR3 is TGTGCCATCCTAGAAGGGTGCGAGCAGTACTTC.